Each of the 19 T cell receptor beta chains below was sequenced from the same sample in a study of tumor-infiltrating lymphocytes in primary liver carcinoma. Out of unsorted whole blood came the blood RNA, and germline DNA was extracted as well. Starting from around 510 ng of total RNA, TCR beta cDNA was produced with a primer in the constant region. Three nested multiplex PCR rounds, a slightly modified ARM-PCR, produced the libraries for TCR beta. Both of the initial two PCR rounds ran for about 11 cycles and employed TRBV1-TRBV30 forward primers alongside a C-beta reverse primer. MiXCR was run by TCRdb on the multiplex PCR reads, yielding one entry per CDR3 protein. Of over 250,000 distinct CDR3 sequences in the sample, about three fifths were seen once. Sequencing was carried out using peripheral blood. The receptors derive from a woman aged 30 to 39 with primary liver carcinoma and hepatitis B virus infection.

With respect to this clonotype: One end of the junction is discordant with germline, which a read error may explain. V and J are TRBV7-9 and TRBJ1-2; 11 nucleotides agree with TRBD1. Germline values: CDR1 SEHNR, CDR2 FQNEAQ (reference sequence). The CDR3 is 14 residues long. The CDR3: CASSLGQGAYGYTF. The CDR3 nucleotides read TGTGCCAGCAGTTTAGGACAGGGGGCTTATGGCTACACCTTC.

V is TRBV10-2 and J is TRBJ2-7; 10 bases map to TRBD2. The length of the CDR3 is 15 residues. Per the germline V gene, CDR1 is WSHSY and CDR2 is SAAADI. The ends lost 0 bases at V and 3 bases at J; junction bases unmatched: 2. The chain's CDR3 is CASSESWTSGYEQYF. CDR3 in DNA: TGCGCCAGCAGTGAGTCCTGGACTAGCGGCTACGAGCAGTACTTC.

To note about this clonotype: This clone may be a read error of a much larger clone one base away. This rearrangement joins TRBV4-1 to TRBJ1-1; D not certain. The CDR3 runs to 15 residues. V gave up 6 bases and J gave up 1 base, with 15 bases separating them. CDR1 and CDR2 from the germline V gene are MGHRA and YSYEKL. CDR3: CASSHDKTANTEAFF. CDR3 coding DNA: TGCGCCAGCAGTCACGACAAAACAGCGAACACTGAAGCTTTCTTT.

Comments on this clonotype: At one end the junction does not follow the germline gene, possibly because of a read error. The CDR3 nucleotides are TGTACCAGCAGCATTAGCGGCCTCATAGATACGCAGTATTTT. This sequence encodes CTSSISGLIDTQYF. The chain employs TRBV11-3 and TRBJ2-3; D may be TRBD2 (6 bases). Germline assignment: CDR1 SGHNT and CDR2 YENEEA. This CDR3 comprises 14 residues.

This clonotype was detected ten times or more. The chain links TRBV29-1 to TRBJ1-1, with TRBD1 identical over 7 bases. There are 11 residues in the CDR3. Germline lookup yields CDR1 SQVTM and CDR2 ANQGSEA. The V segment lost 5 bases and the J segment 10 bases; nucleotides outside the gene matches: 7. The CDR3 coding sequence is TGCAGCGTTAACAGGGGAGGCAGAGCTTTCTTT. This translates into CSVNRGGRAFF. Looking up the rest from reference TRBV29-1 and TRBJ1-1 gives the full variable domain: SAVISQKPSRDICQRGTSLTIQCQVDSQVTMMFWYRQQPGQSLTLIATANQGSEATYESGFVIDKFPISRPNLTFSTLTVSNMSPEDSSIYLCSVNRGGRAFFGQGTRLTVV.

This clonotype appeared once. This could be a read error, since a much larger clone is one nucleotide away. The chain combines TRBV29-1 with TRBJ1-1, with TRBD1 as a possible D gene (5 bases). Germline lookup yields CDR1 SQVTM and CDR2 ANQGSEA. V was cut by 5 bases and J by 4 bases, with 14 bases left in between. This CDR3 comprises 13 residues. In nucleotides, the CDR3 is TGCAGCGTTTCGTCAGGGATGGGCACTGAAGCTTTCTTT. Encoded protein: CSVSSGMGTEAFF.

In the case of this clonotype: One end of the junction varies from germline; a read error may be responsible. The chain has TRBV6-1 and TRBJ1-6, with D perhaps matching TRBD1 (5 bases). Germline V gives CDR1 MNHNS, CDR2 SASEGT. This CDR3 has 17 residues. Here the CDR3 reads CASSGGRGTAYNSPRHF. CDR3 sequence (DNA): TGTGCCAGCAGTGGTGGTAGAGGGACGGCTTATAACTCACCCCGCCACTTT.

Many counts were recorded for this clonotype. This chain uses TRBV6-5 with TRBJ1-3, with a possible D match to TRBD1 (5 bases). The CDR3 contains 16 residues. Germline lookup yields CDR1 MNHEY and CDR2 SVGAGI. V was trimmed by 5 bases and J by 0 bases, leaving 14 bases between them. This CDR3 reads CASSKWDARSGNTIYF. CDR3 nucleotides: TGTGCCAGCAGTAAGTGGGACGCTCGCTCTGGAAACACCATATATTTT.

A remark on this clonotype: Since the CDR3 does not end with the conserved phenylalanine or tryptophan, this likely comes from a read error. V usage is TRBV6-2 or TRBV6-3 and J usage is TRBJ1-6; D uncertain. CDR3 length equals 13 residues. V was pared by 5 bases and J by 6 bases, with 8 bases between. The V gene's germline CDR1 is MNHEY and CDR2 SVGEGT. CDR3 sequence: CASSPTSNSPLHY. The CDR3 bases are TGTGCCAGCAGTCCGACTAGTAATTCACCCCTCCACTAT.

This clonotype was recorded at least ten times. The chain recombines TRBV6-1 with TRBJ1-5; unclear D gene. CDR1 and CDR2 from the germline V gene are MNHNS and SASEGT. V was shortened by 2 bases and J by 6 bases, with 14 bases between the two germline ends. The CDR3 has 15 residues. CDR3 amino acids: CASSELSRGFQPQHF. Here the CDR3 DNA reads TGTGCCAGCAGTGAACTATCTCGAGGGTTTCAGCCCCAGCATTTT.

Worth noting for this clonotype: A junction end diverges from the germline sequence, so it may reflect a read error. The genes are TRBV12-3 or TRBV12-4 and TRBJ1-1, with D hard to call. The CDR3 runs 14 residues. CDR3 DNA sequence: TGTGCCAGCAAATACAGTCTCGGGAACACTGTAGCTTTCTTT. Its translation is CASKYSLGNTVAFF.

This clonotype appeared a few times. V and J are TRBV4-3 and TRBJ2-7; no clear D. Trimming cost V 1 base and J 7 bases, with 17 bases left between them. CDR1 LGHNA and CDR2 YSLEER come from the germline V gene. The CDR3 covers 15 residues. In DNA form, the CDR3 reads TGCGCCAGCAGCCAAGTTTACGGGTCCCCCGGGGAGCAGTACTTC. Translated: CASSQVYGSPGEQYF.

This chain uses TRBV19 with TRBJ1-5; weak D call: TRBD1 (5 bases). V was pared by 7 bases and J by 1 base, with 14 bases between. Per the germline V gene, CDR1 is LNHDA and CDR2 is SQIVND (reference sequence). This CDR3 region has 15 residues. The CDR3 bases are TGTGCCAGTACTCCACGGGGCCTAAGCAATCAGCCCCAGCATTTT. Amino acid sequence: CASTPRGLSNQPQHF.

Concerning this clonotype itself: One end of the junction does not line up with germline, which may come from a read error. This chain links TRBV11-2 with TRBJ1-4, with D maybe TRBD1 (6 bases). The length of the CDR3 is 14 residues. Germline CDR1 and CDR2: SGHAT and FQNNGV. The CDR3, as DNA: TGTGCCAGTAGCTCCCAGCCAGGGGCGGCAGAACTGTTTTTT. It specifies CASSSQPGAAELFF.

The rearrangement uses TRBV6-5 and TRBJ1-6; TRBD1 is a possible D gene (6 bases). V was trimmed by 4 bases and J by 10 bases, leaving 23 bases between them. Germline V gene lookup returns CDR1 MNHEY and CDR2 SVGAGI. The CDR3 sequence is 17 residues long. The CDR3 region is CASSLKNPGHGDSPLHF. The DNA of the CDR3 is TGTGCCAGCAGTTTGAAGAATCCGGGACATGGTGACTCACCCCTCCACTTT.

As regards this clonotype: A much bigger clone sits one base away, suggesting this may be a read error. This rearrangement joins TRBV29-1 to TRBJ2-7; D uncertain. The CDR3 contains 11 residues. Germline CDR1 is SQVTM and CDR2 is ANQGSEA. CDR3 sequence: CSVLGTYEQHF. CDR3 bases: TGCAGCGTTCTCGGAACCTACGAGCAGCACTTC.

In regard to this clonotype: One junction end does not reproduce the germline sequence, and a read error may be involved. The chain is built from TRBV6-6 and TRBJ2-3; 10 positions match TRBD2. This CDR3 has 16 residues. The germline V gene has CDR1 MNHNY and CDR2 SVGAGI (reference sequence). The DNA for the CDR3 is TGTGCCAGCAATTACGGACTAGCGGTTGGCACAGATACGCAGTATTTT. This codes for CASNYGLAVGTDTQYF.

To note about this clonotype: This may be a read error, as it is one base from a much larger clone. This chain links TRBV6-5 with TRBJ2-7; TRBD2 agrees at 7 bases. This CDR3 comprises 15 residues. J was trimmed by 1 base and V by 2 bases; bases with no gene match: 5. Germline loops: CDR1 MNHEY, CDR2 SVGAGI. The DNA of the CDR3 is TGTGCCAGCAGTTACGTGACGGGAGGATCCTACGAGCAGTACTTC. It translates to CASSYVTGGSYEQYF.

The rearrangement joins TRBV5-4 to TRBJ2-2; D is unclear. The V and J ends lost 4 bases and 3 bases respectively, with 13 bases between them. The CDR3 extends over 15 amino acids. Germline CDR1 reads SGHNT; CDR2 reads YYREEE (reference sequence). The CDR3 loop reads CASSLDRMDTGELFF. The DNA for the CDR3 is TGTGCCAGCAGCCTTGATCGTATGGACACCGGGGAGCTGTTTTTT.